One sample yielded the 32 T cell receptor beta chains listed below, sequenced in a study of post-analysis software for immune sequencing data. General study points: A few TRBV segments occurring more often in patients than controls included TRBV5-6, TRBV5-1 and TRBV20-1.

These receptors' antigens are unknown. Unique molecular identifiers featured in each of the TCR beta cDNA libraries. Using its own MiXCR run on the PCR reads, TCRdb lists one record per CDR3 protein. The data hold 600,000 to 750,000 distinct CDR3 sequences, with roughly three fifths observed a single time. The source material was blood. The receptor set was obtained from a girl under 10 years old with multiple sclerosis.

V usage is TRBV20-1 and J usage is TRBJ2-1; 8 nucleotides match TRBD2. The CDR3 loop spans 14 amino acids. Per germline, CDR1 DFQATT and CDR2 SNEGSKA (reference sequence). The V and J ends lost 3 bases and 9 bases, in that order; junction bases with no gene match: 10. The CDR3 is CSASNGGGAGEQFF. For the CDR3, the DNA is TGCAGTGCTAGTAACGGGGGGGGGGCTGGTGAGCAGTTCTTC.

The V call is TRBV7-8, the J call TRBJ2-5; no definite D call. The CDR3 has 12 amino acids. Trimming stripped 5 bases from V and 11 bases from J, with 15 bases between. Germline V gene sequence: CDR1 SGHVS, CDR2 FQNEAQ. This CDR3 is CASSLIYNEQYF. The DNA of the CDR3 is TGTGCCAGCAGCCTAATATACAATGAGCAGTACTTC.

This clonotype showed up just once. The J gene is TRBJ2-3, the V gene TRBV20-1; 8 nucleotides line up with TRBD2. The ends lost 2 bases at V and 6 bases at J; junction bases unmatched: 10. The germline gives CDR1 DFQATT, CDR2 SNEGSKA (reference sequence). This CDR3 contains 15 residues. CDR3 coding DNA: TGCAGTGCTAGATACGCGGGAGGTGGGTGGGATACGCAGTATTTT. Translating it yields CSARYAGGGWDTQYF.

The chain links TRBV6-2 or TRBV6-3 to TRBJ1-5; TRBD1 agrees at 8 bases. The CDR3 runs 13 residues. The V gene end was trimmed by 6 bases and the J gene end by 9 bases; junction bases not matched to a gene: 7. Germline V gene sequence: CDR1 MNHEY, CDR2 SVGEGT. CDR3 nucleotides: TGTGCCAGCAGAGGACAGGGAGGAGTGCCCCAGCATTTT. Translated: CASRGQGGVPQHF.

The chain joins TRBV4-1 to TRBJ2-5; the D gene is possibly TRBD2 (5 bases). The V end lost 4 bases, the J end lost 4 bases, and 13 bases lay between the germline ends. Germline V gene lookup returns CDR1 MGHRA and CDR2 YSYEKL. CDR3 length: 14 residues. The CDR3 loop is CASSLYEGAETQYF. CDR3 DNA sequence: TGCGCCAGCAGCCTCTATGAGGGCGCAGAGACCCAGTACTTC.

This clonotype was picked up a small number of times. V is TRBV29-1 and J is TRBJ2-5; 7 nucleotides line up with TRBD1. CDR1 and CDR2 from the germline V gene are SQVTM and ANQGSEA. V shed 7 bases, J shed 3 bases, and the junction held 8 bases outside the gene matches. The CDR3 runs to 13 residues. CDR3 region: CSATGTEKETQYF. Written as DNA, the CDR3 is TGCAGCGCTACCGGGACAGAAAAAGAGACCCAGTACTTC.

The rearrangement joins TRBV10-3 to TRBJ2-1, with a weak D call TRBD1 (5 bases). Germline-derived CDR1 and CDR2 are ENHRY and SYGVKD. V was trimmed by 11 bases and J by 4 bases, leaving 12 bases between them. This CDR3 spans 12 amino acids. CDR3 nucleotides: TGTGCCGCCACCGACAGTTACAATGAGCAGTTCTTC. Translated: CAATDSYNEQFF.

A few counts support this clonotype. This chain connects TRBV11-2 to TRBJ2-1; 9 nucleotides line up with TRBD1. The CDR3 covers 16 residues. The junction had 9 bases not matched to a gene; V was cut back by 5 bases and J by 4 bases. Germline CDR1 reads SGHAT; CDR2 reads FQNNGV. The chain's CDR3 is CASSPNRGRDYNEQFF. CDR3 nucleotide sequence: TGTGCCAGCAGCCCTAACAGGGGGCGAGATTACAATGAGCAGTTCTTC.

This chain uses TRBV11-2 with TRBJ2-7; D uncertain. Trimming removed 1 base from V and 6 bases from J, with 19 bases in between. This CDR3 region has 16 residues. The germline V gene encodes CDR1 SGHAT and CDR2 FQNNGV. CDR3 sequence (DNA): TGTGCCAGCAGCTTAGTCAGTCGGCCTGGGTGGAGCGAGCAGTACTTC. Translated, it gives CASSLVSRPGWSEQYF.

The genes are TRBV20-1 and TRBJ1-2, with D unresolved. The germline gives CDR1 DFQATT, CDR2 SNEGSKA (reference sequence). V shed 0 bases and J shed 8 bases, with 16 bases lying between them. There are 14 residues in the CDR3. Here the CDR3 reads CSARDSEGWVGYTF. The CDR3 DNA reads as TGCAGTGCTAGAGATTCGGAGGGTTGGGTAGGCTACACCTTC.

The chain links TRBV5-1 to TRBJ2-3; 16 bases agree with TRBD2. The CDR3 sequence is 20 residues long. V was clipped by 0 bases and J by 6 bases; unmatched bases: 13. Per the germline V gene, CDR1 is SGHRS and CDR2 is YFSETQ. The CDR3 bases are TGCGCCAGCAGCTTGGGACACCCGGGACTAGCGGGAGGGCCGTCCGATACGCAGTATTTT. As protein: CASSLGHPGLAGGPSDTQYF.

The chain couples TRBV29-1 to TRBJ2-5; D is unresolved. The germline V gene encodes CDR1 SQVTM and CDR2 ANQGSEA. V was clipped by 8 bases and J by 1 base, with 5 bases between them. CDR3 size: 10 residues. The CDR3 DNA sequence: TGCAGCTCCCTCCAAGAGACCCAGTACTTC. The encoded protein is CSSLQETQYF.

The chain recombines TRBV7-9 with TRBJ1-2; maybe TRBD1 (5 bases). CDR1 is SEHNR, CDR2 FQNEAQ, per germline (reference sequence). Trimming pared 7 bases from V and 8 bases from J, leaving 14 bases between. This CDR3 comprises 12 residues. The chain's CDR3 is CASNTATGGYTF. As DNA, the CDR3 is TGTGCCAGCAATACCGCCACAGGCGGCTACACCTTC.

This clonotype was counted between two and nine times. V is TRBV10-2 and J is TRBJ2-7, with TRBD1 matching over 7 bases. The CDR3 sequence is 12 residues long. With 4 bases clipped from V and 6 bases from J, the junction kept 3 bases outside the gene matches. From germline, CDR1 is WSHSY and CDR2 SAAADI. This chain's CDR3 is CASSVNRGEQYF. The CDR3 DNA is TGCGCCAGCAGTGTTAACAGGGGCGAGCAGTACTTC.

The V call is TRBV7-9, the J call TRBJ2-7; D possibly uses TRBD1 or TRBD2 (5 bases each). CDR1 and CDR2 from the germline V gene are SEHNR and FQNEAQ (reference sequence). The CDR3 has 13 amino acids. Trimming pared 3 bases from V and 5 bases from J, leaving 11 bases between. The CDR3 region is CASSLGPANEQYF. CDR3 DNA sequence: TGTGCCAGCAGCTTGGGACCAGCGAACGAGCAGTACTTC.

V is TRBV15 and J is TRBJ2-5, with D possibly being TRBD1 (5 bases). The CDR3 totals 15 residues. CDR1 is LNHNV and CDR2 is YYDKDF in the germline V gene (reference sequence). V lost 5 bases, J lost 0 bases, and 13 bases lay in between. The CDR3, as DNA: TGTGCCACCAGCGGACGGCAGGGTAACCAAGAGACCCAGTACTTC. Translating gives CATSGRQGNQETQYF.

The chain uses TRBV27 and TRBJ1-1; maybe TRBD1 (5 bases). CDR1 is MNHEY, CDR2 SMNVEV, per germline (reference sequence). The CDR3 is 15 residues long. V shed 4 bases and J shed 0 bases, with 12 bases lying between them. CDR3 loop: CASSSPTAMNTEAFF. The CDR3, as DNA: TGTGCCAGCAGTTCCCCGACAGCCATGAACACTGAAGCTTTCTTT.

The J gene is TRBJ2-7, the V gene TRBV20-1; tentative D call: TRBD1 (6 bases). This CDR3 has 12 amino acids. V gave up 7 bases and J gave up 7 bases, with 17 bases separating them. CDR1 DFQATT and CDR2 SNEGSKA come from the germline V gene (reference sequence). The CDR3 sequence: CSGGHAQREQYF. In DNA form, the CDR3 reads TGCAGTGGGGGGCACGCTCAGAGAGAGCAGTACTTC.

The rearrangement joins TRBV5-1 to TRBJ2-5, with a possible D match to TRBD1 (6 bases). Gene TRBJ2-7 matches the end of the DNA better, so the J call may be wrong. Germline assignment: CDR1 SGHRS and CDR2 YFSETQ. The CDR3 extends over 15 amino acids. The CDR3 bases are TGCGCCAGCAGCGACGCCGGGACAAAAAACTACGAGCAGTACTTC. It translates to CASSDAGTKNYEQYF.

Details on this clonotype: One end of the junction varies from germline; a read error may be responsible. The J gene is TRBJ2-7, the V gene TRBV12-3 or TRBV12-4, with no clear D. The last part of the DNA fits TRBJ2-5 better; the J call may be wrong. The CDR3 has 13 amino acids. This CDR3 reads CATSLVLVETQYF. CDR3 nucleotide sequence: TGTGCCACCAGTTTAGTCCTTGTGGAGACCCAGTACTTC.

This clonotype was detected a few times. The CDR3 sequence is CSAPGQLNTEAFF. CDR3 DNA sequence: TGCAGTGCTCCGGGACAATTGAACACTGAAGCTTTCTTT. V usage is TRBV20-1 and J usage is TRBJ1-1, with a weak D call TRBD1 (6 bases). Germline lookup yields CDR1 DFQATT and CDR2 SNEGSKA (reference sequence). Deletions cut 5 bases from V and 0 bases from J, with 10 bases between. The CDR3 covers 13 residues.

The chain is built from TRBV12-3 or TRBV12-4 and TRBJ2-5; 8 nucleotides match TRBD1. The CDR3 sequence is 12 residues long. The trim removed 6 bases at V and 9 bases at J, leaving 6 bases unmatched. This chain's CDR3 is CASSIGQGAQYF. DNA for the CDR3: TGTGCCAGCAGCATAGGACAGGGAGCCCAGTACTTC.

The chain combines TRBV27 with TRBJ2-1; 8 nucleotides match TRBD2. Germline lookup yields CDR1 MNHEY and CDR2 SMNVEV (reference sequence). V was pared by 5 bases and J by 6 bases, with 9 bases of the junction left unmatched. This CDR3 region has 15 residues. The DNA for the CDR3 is TGTGCCAGCAGTGATGGAACCACTAGCGGCAATGAGCAGTTCTTC. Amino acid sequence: CASSDGTTSGNEQFF.

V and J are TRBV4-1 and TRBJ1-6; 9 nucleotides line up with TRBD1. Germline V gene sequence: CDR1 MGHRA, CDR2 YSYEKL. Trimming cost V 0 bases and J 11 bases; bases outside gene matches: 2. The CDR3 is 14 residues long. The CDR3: CASSQETGGTPLHF. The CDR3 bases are TGCGCCAGCAGCCAAGAGACAGGGGGGACACCCCTCCACTTT.

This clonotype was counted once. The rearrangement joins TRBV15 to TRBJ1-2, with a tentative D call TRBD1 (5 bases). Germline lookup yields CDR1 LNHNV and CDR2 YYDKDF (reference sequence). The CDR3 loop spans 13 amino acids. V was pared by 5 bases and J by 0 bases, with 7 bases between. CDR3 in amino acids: CATSGGANYGYTF. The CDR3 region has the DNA TGTGCCACCAGCGGGGGGGCTAACTATGGCTACACCTTC.

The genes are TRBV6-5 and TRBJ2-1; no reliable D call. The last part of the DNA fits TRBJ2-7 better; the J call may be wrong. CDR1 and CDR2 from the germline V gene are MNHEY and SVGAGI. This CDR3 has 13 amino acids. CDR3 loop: CASSYNPDNEQYV. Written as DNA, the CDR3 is TGTGCCAGCAGTTACAATCCCGACAATGAGCAGTACGTC.

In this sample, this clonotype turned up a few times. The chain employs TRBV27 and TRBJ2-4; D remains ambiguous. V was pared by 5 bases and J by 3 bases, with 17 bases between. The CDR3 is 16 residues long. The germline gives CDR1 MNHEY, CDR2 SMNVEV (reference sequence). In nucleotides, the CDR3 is TGTGCCAGCAGTGCCGGGCCCCTGGGTGTCAAAAACATTCAGTACTTC. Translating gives CASSAGPLGVKNIQYF.

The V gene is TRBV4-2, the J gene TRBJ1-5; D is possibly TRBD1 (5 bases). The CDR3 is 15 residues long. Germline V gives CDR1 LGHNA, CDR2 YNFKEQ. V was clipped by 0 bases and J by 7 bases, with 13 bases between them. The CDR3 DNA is TGTGCCAGCAGCCAAGAGGCCCAGGGAAGGCAGCCCCAGCATTTT. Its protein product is CASSQEAQGRQPQHF.

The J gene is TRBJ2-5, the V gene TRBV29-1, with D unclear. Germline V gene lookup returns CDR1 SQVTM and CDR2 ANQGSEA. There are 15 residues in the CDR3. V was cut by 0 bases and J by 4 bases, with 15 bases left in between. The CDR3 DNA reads TGCAGCGTTGAAGAGAATGTCTCTCGGGCAGAGACCCAGTACTTC. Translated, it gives CSVEENVSRAETQYF.

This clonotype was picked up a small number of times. Here the CDR3 reads CASSGQAGVGYEQYF. The CDR3 DNA is TGTGCCAGCAGCGGCCAGGCGGGAGTGGGCTACGAGCAGTACTTC. The chain joins TRBV9 to TRBJ2-7; the match to TRBD2 covers 7 bases. Per the germline V gene, CDR1 is SGDLS and CDR2 is YYNGEE. This CDR3 comprises 15 residues. J lost 3 bases, V lost 3 bases, and 9 bases had no gene match.

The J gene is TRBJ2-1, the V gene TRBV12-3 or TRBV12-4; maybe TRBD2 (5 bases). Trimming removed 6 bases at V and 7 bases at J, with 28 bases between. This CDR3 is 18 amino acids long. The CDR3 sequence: CASRLTRDRRNGGNEQFF. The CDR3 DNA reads TGTGCCAGCAGATTAACTAGAGATCGTAGAAACGGTGGTAATGAGCAGTTCTTC.

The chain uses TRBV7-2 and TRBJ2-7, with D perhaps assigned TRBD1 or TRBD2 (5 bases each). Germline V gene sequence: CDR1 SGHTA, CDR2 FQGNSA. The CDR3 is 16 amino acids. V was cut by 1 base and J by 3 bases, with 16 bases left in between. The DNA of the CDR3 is TGTGCCAGCAGCTTAGGATGGGGACCTAAGGACTACGAGCAGTACTTC. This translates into CASSLGWGPKDYEQYF. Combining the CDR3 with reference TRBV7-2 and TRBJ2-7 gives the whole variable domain GAGVSQSPSNKVTEKGKDVELRCDPISGHTALYWYRQSLGQGLEFLIYFQGNSAPDKSGLPSDRFSAERTGGSVSTLTIQRTQQEDSAVYLCASSLGWGPKDYEQYFGPGTRLTVT.